Described below is a single T cell receptor (beta chain) sequence and its context. The antigen is undetermined. Possible read error: a much larger clone is one base away. There are 15 residues in the CDR3. Unsorted whole blood supplied the blood RNA, and germline DNA was isolated too. The data derive from a study of tumor-infiltrating lymphocytes in primary liver carcinoma. Study context: Surgeons treated the primary liver carcinoma of the patients by surgical resection. Staging placed the tumors at T1-T3 N0M0, and they measured about 4 to 10 cm across. Samples returned roughly 3.5 to 7.5 million productive TCRbeta reads each. Read depth did not differ significantly between tissue types.

The authors made TCR beta cDNA from about 500 ng total RNA with a constant-region primer. For TCR beta, libraries were produced by three nested multiplex PCR rounds using slightly modified ARM-PCR. With TRBV1-TRBV30 forward primers and a C-beta reverse primer, the first two PCR rounds were run for nine to eleven cycles each. TCRdb re-called the multiplex PCR reads with MiXCR, one entry per CDR3 protein. The table has a few hundred thousand distinct CDR3 sequences, 50% to 60% seen once. Study-wide findings and caveats: Blood fell significantly below tumors in its top-250-clone fraction (p = 0.039).

The sequencing sample was made of peripheral blood. The TCR sequence derives from a woman aged 25-40 years with primary liver carcinoma and hepatitis B virus infection. The chain recombines TRBV12-3 or TRBV12-4 with TRBJ1-1, with TRBD1 matching over 7 bases. The CDR3, as DNA: TGTGCCAGCAGCCCTAGGGACAGCACGAACACTGAAGTTTTCTTT. It encodes CASSPRDSTNTEVFF.